This T cell receptor (beta chain) was recorded in a study of blood T cell repertoires in COVID-19. In the study overall: Both acute and convalescent COVID-19 samples were obtained from the United States, Italy and Spain.

Germline V gives CDR1 MNHEY, CDR2 SVGEGT. V lost 6 bases, J lost 3 bases, and 8 bases stayed unmatched. The CDR3 has 16 residues. The method was immunoSEQ multiplex PCR; TCRdb's version includes in-frame clones alone and lacks a portion of them. The sample carries some 78,000 clones, roughly 90% recorded once. Source material: peripheral blood. The TCR sequence derives from a woman of 80 years or more with active or convalescent COVID-19. The chain joins TRBV6-2 or TRBV6-3 to TRBJ2-1, with 10 nucleotides matching TRBD2. CDR3 nucleotide sequence: TGTGCCAGCAGCTGGACAGGACTAGCGGTCTACAATGAGCAGTTCTTC. It specifies CASSWTGLAVYNEQFF.